The rows below give T cell receptor beta chains drawn from one sample of a study of cytomegalovirus exposure and HLA in healthy donors. Data came from immunoSEQ multiplex PCR; TCRdb stores just in-frame clones and leaves some out. Of about 200,000 clones in the sample, 82% were seen once. Sample: PBMCs. The receptors were sampled from a woman aged 45-65 years in good health and CMV-seropositive. The CDR3 runs from the conserved cysteine through the conserved F or W. Fields, in order: clone size, J gene, V gene, D gene, CDR3 protein, CDR3 DNA. The D gene is left open where the match is weak. Some rows mark clone size as missing; the rest say once, few, many or name a class of expanded clone.

.,TRBJ2-5,TRBV7-3,.,CASSPAGASEKETQYF,TGTGCCAGCAGCCCCGCGGGGGCATCCGAGAAAGAGACCCAGTACTTC
.,TRBJ2-1,TRBV5-8,TRBD2,CASSESGGGREQFF,TGTGCCAGCAGCGAGAGCGGGGGGGGCCGGGAGCAGTTCTTC
.,TRBJ2-1,TRBV5-1,.,CASSFVEDFTNEQFF,TGCGCCAGCAGCTTCGTGGAGGATTTTACGAATGAGCAGTTCTTC
once,TRBJ1-5,TRBV29-1,.,CSAQGTADPNQPQHF,TGCAGCGCCCAGGGGACGGCCGATCCAAATCAGCCCCAGCATTTT
once,TRBJ2-7,TRBV7-2,TRBD2,CASSPRLAGLNEQYF,TGTGCCAGCAGCCCAAGACTAGCGGGACTCAACGAGCAGTACTTC
.,TRBJ2-5,TRBV7-2,.,CASSLVSLRETQYF,TGTGCCAGCAGCTTAGTTTCTCTCCGAGAGACCCAGTACTTC
.,TRBJ2-7,TRBV6-6,TRBD2,CASSYSGGGAGGEQYF,TGTGCCAGCAGTTACTCTGGCGGGGGGGCCGGGGGGGAGCAGTACTTC
.,TRBJ1-2,TRBV29-1,TRBD1,CSVEVPDRVNGYTF,TGCAGCGTTGAAGTGCCGGACAGGGTCAATGGCTACACCTTC
.,TRBJ1-2,TRBV7-8,.,CASSAVVYGYTF,TGTGCCAGCAGCGCCGTAGTCTATGGCTACACCTTC
.,TRBJ2-1,TRBV6-1,TRBD2,CASSATSGGSYNEQFF,TGTGCCAGCAGTGCCACTAGCGGGGGTAGCTACAATGAGCAGTTCTTC
.,TRBJ2-2,TRBV5-1,TRBD2,CASSLLREGGSGELFF,TGCGCCAGCAGCTTGTTGCGGGAGGGTGGATCCGGGGAGCTGTTTTTT
few,TRBJ2-3,TRBV20-1,.,CSASGGDTQYF,TGCAGTGCTAGCGGGGGAGATACGCAGTATTTT
.,TRBJ2-7,TRBV5-1,.,CASTPTPSRTYEQYF,TGCGCCAGCACCCCGACACCTTCCCGGACCTACGAGCAGTACTTC
.,TRBJ1-3,TRBV6-6,.,CASSYTAGVDGNTIYF,TGTGCCAGCAGTTATACGGCAGGGGTGGACGGAAACACCATATATTTT
.,TRBJ1-2,TRBV27,.,CASSPLGGPNGYTF,TGTGCCAGCAGTCCCCTCGGTGGTCCCAATGGCTACACCTTC
.,TRBJ1-2,TRBV28,TRBD1,CASSFNRGKYGYTF,TGTGCCAGCAGTTTCAACAGGGGAAAATATGGCTACACCTTC
medium-sized,TRBJ2-7,TRBV4-3,TRBD2,CASSHGRSYEQYF,TGCGCCAGCAGCCACGGGAGGTCCTACGAGCAGTACTTC
.,TRBJ2-2,TRBV15,TRBD2,CATSRGATSGNTGELFF,TGTGCCACCAGCAGAGGTGCGACTAGCGGGAACACCGGGGAGCTGTTTTTT
.,TRBJ2-2,TRBV27,TRBD2,CASSPMGTSGSGGELFF,TGTGCCAGCAGCCCAATGGGGACTAGCGGGAGTGGCGGGGAGCTGTTTTTT
.,TRBJ2-3,TRBV19,TRBD1,CASSISQGAPSTDTQYF,TGTGCCAGTAGTATTTCTCAGGGGGCGCCTAGCACAGATACGCAGTATTTT
.,TRBJ1-5,TRBV19,TRBD1,CASSNGQGLQPQHF,TGTGCCAGTAGTAACGGACAGGGTCTCCAGCCCCAGCATTTT
.,TRBJ1-2,TRBV6-1,.,CASSEGPGPYGYTF,TGTGCCAGCAGTGAAGGGCCAGGTCCCTATGGCTACACCTTC
.,TRBJ2-1,TRBV30,TRBD2,CAWRSAGPYNEQFF,TGTGCCTGGAGATCAGCGGGGCCTTACAATGAGCAGTTCTTC
.,TRBJ2-5,TRBV29-1,TRBD2,CSSTSAGGETQYF,TGCAGCAGCACTAGCGCGGGTGGAGAGACCCAGTACTTC
.,TRBJ2-5,TRBV5-6,.,CASRQTGIRETQYF,TGTGCCAGCAGACAAACAGGGATTAGGGAGACCCAGTACTTC
.,TRBJ1-6,TRBV4-3,.,CASSQAGRGNSPLHF,TGCGCCAGCAGCCAAGCCGGCAGGGGTAATTCACCCCTCCACTTT
.,TRBJ1-1,TRBV2,.,CASQNRVNTEAFF,TGTGCCAGCCAGAACAGGGTGAACACTGAAGCTTTCTTT
.,TRBJ2-5,TRBV7-9,TRBD2,CASRGLAETQYF,TGTGCCAGCAGGGGACTAGCGGAGACCCAGTACTTC
.,TRBJ2-5,TRBV29-1,TRBD2,CSALGTSGSQETQYF,TGCAGCGCCTTAGGAACTAGCGGGTCTCAAGAGACCCAGTACTTC